These T cell receptor beta chains were read from a single sample in a study of early T cells in non-severe SARS-CoV-2 infection. TCRdb re-analysed the 5' RACE reads in MiXCR, keeping a single row per CDR3 protein. Of 68,000 or so distinct CDR3 sequences listed, approximately 12% are singletons. Sequencing was done on a sample of whole blood. Receptors originate from an adult who was a healthcare worker with PCR-confirmed SARS-CoV-2 infection or an uninfected control (not recorded which). Each CDR3 is given with its conserved first and last residue. The D gene is left open where the match is weak. A row's size may be missing; if present it is once, few, many or a size class.

d_call clone_size j_call v_call cdr3_nt cdr3_aa
TRBD1 many TRBJ2-1 TRBV2 TGTGCCAGCAGTGAGGGAAGGACAGGGTTGGTGAATGAGCAGTTCTTC CASSEGRTGLVNEQFF
. many TRBJ2-7 TRBV9 TGTGCCAGCAGCCCGATCCCGGGCCCCTACGAGCAGTACTTC CASSPIPGPYEQYF
. many TRBJ2-1 TRBV10-3 TGTGCCATCAGTGAGTCCTCAGGTGGCAATGAGCAGTTCTTC CAISESSGGNEQFF
. few TRBJ1-6 TRBV7-2 TGTGCCAGCAGCCACGCAACCCTGGCACCCCTCCACTTT CASSHATLAPLHF
TRBD1 many TRBJ1-5 TRBV19 TGTGCCAGTATTTCCGGGACAGGGGGCAATCAGCCCCAGCATTTT CASISGTGGNQPQHF
. . TRBJ2-2 TRBV30 TGTGCCTGGAGTGTACTGGGACTTGGTACCGGGGAGCTGTTTTTT CAWSVLGLGTGELFF
. . TRBJ2-7 TRBV27 TGTGCCAGCAGTTTATCGGTTGGCTCCTACGAGCAGTACTTC CASSLSVGSYEQYF
TRBD1 many TRBJ1-2 TRBV6-5 TGTGCCAGCAGGCCGAACGGGAGGGACAGGGGGGACTATGGCTACACCTTC CASRPNGRDRGDYGYTF
TRBD1 . TRBJ2-7 TRBV7-8 TGTGCCAGCAGCTTAGTCCGACAGGGCGCCTACGAGCAGTACTTC CASSLVRQGAYEQYF
. many TRBJ2-3 TRBV10-1 TGCGCCAGGGATGGGGGGCTCACAGATACGCAGTATTTT CARDGGLTDTQYF
TRBD1 many TRBJ2-3 TRBV6-4 TGTGCCAGCAGAGCCTCCGGGACAGGTGCAGATACGCAGTATTTT CASRASGTGADTQYF
TRBD1 few TRBJ1-6 TRBV30 TGTGCCTGGAGTGCTAACAGGGGAAGCGGCAATTCACCCCTCCACTTT CAWSANRGSGNSPLHF
. . TRBJ2-3 TRBV3-1 TGTGCCAGCAGCCAAGGGCCCCGCCTCGATACGCAGTATTTT CASSQGPRLDTQYF
. . TRBJ2-7 TRBV5-1 TGCGCCAGCAGCTTTAACCTATACGAGCAGTACTTC CASSFNLYEQYF
TRBD1 few TRBJ1-2 TRBV29-1 TGCAGCACTAGACAGGGAGACTATGGCTACACCTTC CSTRQGDYGYTF
. few TRBJ2-3 TRBV3-1 TGTGCCAGCAGCCAAGATTCCCTAGCCCAGGGTAGCACAGATACGCAGTATTTT CASSQDSLAQGSTDTQYF
TRBD2 . TRBJ2-5 TRBV3-1 TGTGCCAGCAGCCCTACTACTAGCGGGGGCACAGGGTACTTC CASSPTTSGGTGYF
TRBD1 . TRBJ1-1 TRBV30 TGTGCCTTTGCCAGGGGGATGGGTGAAGCTTTCTTT CAFARGMGEAFF
TRBD1 few TRBJ1-5 TRBV19 TGTGCCAGTAGTAGCGGGACAGGGGTAGGGCAGCCCCAGCATTTT CASSSGTGVGQPQHF
. . TRBJ1-5 TRBV6-5 TGTGCCAGCAGGGAGGGGAGCGGTCAGCCCCAGCATTTT CASREGSGQPQHF
. few TRBJ2-2 TRBV11-2 TGTGCCAGCAGCTTAGCCGCCACCGGGGAGCTGTTTTTT CASSLAATGELFF
. . TRBJ1-3 TRBV11-2 TGTGCCAGCAAGTCCCCGAGGGGGGGAAACACCATATATTTT CASKSPRGGNTIYF
. many TRBJ2-3 TRBV4-3 TGCGCCAGCAGCCAAGCCTTCCCTTCGGAGGGCTCAGATACGCAGTATTTT CASSQAFPSEGSDTQYF
TRBD2 many TRBJ2-3 TRBV5-4 TGTGCCAGCAGCTTCTCTCTAGCGGGGCTAGACACAGATACGCAGTATTTT CASSFSLAGLDTDTQYF
. few TRBJ1-5 TRBV11-2 TGTGCCAGCAGCTTAGAACGCAATCAGCCCCAGCATTTT CASSLERNQPQHF